Sequencing of this TCR beta chain was carried out in a study of tumor T cells in aggressive B-cell lymphoma. This CDR3 contains 11 residues. Using immunoSEQ multiplex PCR, the repertoire was profiled, and TCRdb retains in-frame clones only, with some absent. Counted here are some 2,900 clones, about 89% occurring once; the ten biggest clones make up around 20%. Comments on this clone: The junction departs from germline at one end; a sequencing error may be responsible. The sample carries other DNA sequences with the same CDR3.

The gene calls are TRBV23-1 and TRBJ2-7; D gene ambiguous. TRBV23-1 is recorded as an ORF, its role being uncertain. The receptor was derived from an adult with diffuse large B cell lymphoma. Sequencing used tumor tissue. CDR3 protein: CASSQGPDQYF. DNA for the CDR3: TGTGCCAGCAGTCAAGGGCCCGACCAGTACTTC.